These 22 T cell receptor beta chains originate from one sample sequenced in a study of regulatory T cells in long-lasting Graves disease. The authors built TCR beta libraries using iRepertoire HTBI primers and Arm-PCR of CDR3 regions. In TCRdb, the multiplex PCR reads were re-called with MiXCR into one record per CDR3 protein. The data contain under 400,000 distinct CDR3 sequences, over 15% of them singletons. Time point given: newly diagnosed GD, antithyroid drugs for less than 3 months. RNA from PBMCs was the source of the TCR library. These data also featured in a second study, about T cells in Graves' hyperthyroidism and ophthalmopathy.

Sample: peripheral blood mononuclear cells (PBMCs), taken at new diagnosis, from a patient treated with antithyroid drugs. Receptors originate from a man aged 35 to 55 with Graves disease.

This chain joins TRBV19 and TRBJ1-2; D is uncertain. V shed 3 bases and J shed 0 bases, with 11 bases lying between them. Germline lookup yields CDR1 LNHDA and CDR2 SQIVND (reference sequence). CDR3 length: 15 amino acids. CDR3 bases: TGTGCCAGTAGTATCTCGAGCGAGTCTAACTATGGCTACACCTTC. The encoded protein is CASSISSESNYGYTF.

This clonotype was found many times. The chain is built from TRBV2 and TRBJ2-3, with 10 bases that match TRBD1. Germline V gene lookup returns CDR1 SNHLY and CDR2 FYNNEI. This CDR3 has 17 amino acids. V was pared by 6 bases and J by 5 bases, with 14 bases of the junction left unmatched. The DNA for the CDR3 is TGTGCCAGCAGGACGCACCAAACGGGACAGGGGTTAGATACGCAGTATTTT. Amino acids: CASRTHQTGQGLDTQYF.

This clonotype has at least ten counts. The V and J genes are TRBV19 and TRBJ2-5, with D possibly being TRBD1 (5 bases). This CDR3 is built from 18 residues. Trimming cost V 3 bases and J 5 bases, with 25 bases left between them. The germline CDR1 and CDR2 sequences are LNHDA and SQIVND (reference sequence). The chain's CDR3 is CASSMGRLRGYNRETQYF. Here the CDR3 DNA reads TGTGCCAGTAGTATGGGAAGGCTAAGGGGCTACAATCGGGAGACCCAGTACTTC.

This clonotype occurred many times. The chain combines TRBV28 with TRBJ2-2; D may match TRBD1 or TRBD2 (5 bases each). The CDR3 consists of 13 residues. CDR1 and CDR2 from the germline V gene are MDHEN and SYDVKM. Trimming pared 5 bases from V and 4 bases from J, leaving 8 bases between. For the CDR3, the DNA is TGTGCCAGCAGTCCGGGGCTCACCGGGGAGCTGTTTTTT. Translation gives CASSPGLTGELFF.

This clonotype was counted a few times. V is TRBV4-2 and J is TRBJ2-4; 9 bases agree with TRBD2. With 1 base clipped from V and 2 bases from J, the junction kept 9 bases outside the gene matches. Germline loops: CDR1 LGHNA, CDR2 YNFKEQ. The CDR3 sequence is 18 residues long. CDR3 DNA sequence: TGTGCCAGCAGCCAAGTTGCCCTAGCGGGGATTTCCAAAAACATTCAGTACTTC. Translation gives CASSQVALAGISKNIQYF.

This clonotype appeared many times. The chain employs TRBV5-1 and TRBJ1-4; a weak D match, TRBD1 (5 bases). Trimming took 4 bases from V and 8 from J, leaving 15 bases between them. Germline CDR1 is SGHRS and CDR2 is YFSETQ. This CDR3 spans 14 amino acids. The DNA of the CDR3 is TGCGCCAGCAGCCAGCTCAGGGCGGAGGAAAAACTGTTTTTT. The encoded protein is CASSQLRAEEKLFF.

This clonotype was recorded at least ten times. The V and J genes are TRBV7-9 and TRBJ1-1; 10 nucleotides agree with TRBD1. From germline, CDR1 is SEHNR and CDR2 FQNEAQ (reference sequence). The CDR3 sequence is 16 residues long. Trimming removed 2 bases from V and 0 bases from J; junction bases left unmatched: 3. The CDR3 protein is CASSLRTGGMNTEAFF. CDR3 sequence (DNA): TGTGCCAGCAGCTTAAGGACAGGGGGAATGAACACTGAAGCTTTCTTT.

Ten or more counts support this clonotype. The chain uses TRBV5-5 and TRBJ2-1; possibly TRBD1 or TRBD2 for D (5 bases each). The germline gives CDR1 SGHKS, CDR2 YYEKEE (reference sequence). CDR3 length equals 14 residues. V gave up 6 bases and J gave up 2 bases, with 12 bases separating them. The CDR3 reads CASTPWGTYNEQFF. The CDR3 nucleotides read TGTGCCAGCACCCCGTGGGGGACCTACAATGAGCAGTTCTTC.

The V and J genes are TRBV20-1 and TRBJ2-7; 10 bases agree with TRBD2. V shed 5 bases and J 0 bases; nucleotides not matched to a gene: 13. The CDR3 extends over 17 amino acids. Germline CDR1 reads DFQATT; CDR2 reads SNEGSKA (reference sequence). CDR3 sequence reads: CSARVQAGGDLSYEQYF. DNA of the CDR3: TGCAGTGCTCGCGTACAAGCGGGGGGGGATCTCTCCTACGAGCAGTACTTC.

This chain uses TRBV4-1 with TRBJ1-6; D gene uncertain. V lost 0 bases, J lost 2 bases, and 8 bases lay in between. CDR1 and CDR2 from the germline V gene are MGHRA and YSYEKL. The CDR3 contains 16 residues. The CDR3 loop reads CASSQEGKPYNSPLHF. Here the CDR3 DNA reads TGCGCCAGCAGCCAAGAGGGGAAACCCTATAATTCACCCCTCCACTTT.

Remarks on this clonotype: The germline gene is not matched at one end of the junction; a read error may be the cause. J is TRBJ2-1 and V is TRBV7-2, with 9 bases matching TRBD1. Germline CDR1 SGHTA, CDR2 FQGNSA. The CDR3 spans 15 residues. CDR3: CASSIRDRARNVQFF. CDR3 DNA: TGTGCCAGCAGCATCCGGGACAGGGCGAGGAATGTGCAGTTCTTC.

The chain recombines TRBV19 with TRBJ2-3; 9 bases map to TRBD1. V lost 1 base to trimming and J lost 4 bases; unmatched junction nucleotides: 12. The germline gives CDR1 LNHDA, CDR2 SQIVND (reference sequence). CDR3 size: 18 residues. CDR3 sequence (DNA): TGTGCCAGTAGTATAGGGCCTCCGGGACAGGGTAACCCAGATACGCAGTATTTT. Its protein product is CASSIGPPGQGNPDTQYF.

The V and J genes are TRBV4-2 and TRBJ2-7; 10 bases agree with TRBD2. The germline V gene has CDR1 LGHNA and CDR2 YNFKEQ. The ends lost 6 bases at V and 2 bases at J; junction bases unmatched: 7. CDR3 length: 15 amino acids. This CDR3 is CASRVRAGGTYEQYF. CDR3 coding DNA: TGTGCCAGCAGAGTACGAGCGGGGGGGACCTACGAGCAGTACTTC.

The V call is TRBV2, the J call TRBJ1-5; D gene uncertain. V was trimmed by 1 base and J by 5 bases, leaving 6 bases between them. CDR1 SNHLY and CDR2 FYNNEI come from the germline V gene. The CDR3 is made up of 13 amino acids. Here the CDR3 reads CASSEEADQPQHF. In DNA form, the CDR3 reads TGTGCCAGCAGTGAAGAGGCAGATCAGCCCCAGCATTTT.

This clonotype was recorded at least ten times. The J gene is TRBJ1-3, the V gene TRBV20-1; the D is unclear. This CDR3 contains 14 residues. In germline, CDR1 is DFQATT, CDR2 SNEGSKA (reference sequence). Deletions cut 2 bases from V and 0 bases from J, with 8 bases between. This chain's CDR3 is CSARPGHSGNTIYF. Written as DNA, the CDR3 is TGCAGTGCTAGACCTGGCCACTCTGGAAACACCATATATTTT.

This clonotype was seen a handful of times. The CDR3 spells CASSLGDRGFDYGYTF. The DNA of the CDR3 is TGTGCCAGCAGCTTAGGGGACAGGGGATTCGACTATGGCTACACCTTC. J is TRBJ1-2 and V is TRBV7-9; 10 positions agree with TRBD1. The length of the CDR3 is 16 residues. V lost 1 base and J lost 3; bases outside the gene matches: 5. The germline gives CDR1 SEHNR, CDR2 FQNEAQ (reference sequence). Looking up the rest from reference TRBV7-9 and TRBJ1-2 gives the full variable domain: DTGVSQNPRHKITKRGQNVTFRCDPISEHNRLYWYRQTLGQGPEFLTYFQNEAQLEKSRLLSDRFSAERPKGSFSTLEIQRTEQGDSAMYLCASSLGDRGFDYGYTFGSGTRLTVV.

This clonotype was recorded at least ten times. The V and J genes are TRBV2 and TRBJ2-5; no clear D. CDR1 is SNHLY and CDR2 is FYNNEI in the germline V gene. The V end was cut by 3 bases, the J end by 2 bases, with 13 bases between. This CDR3 spans 15 amino acids. The CDR3 bases are TGTGCCAGCAGTGATAAGGGTTTAGGGCAAGAGACCCAGTACTTC. This translates into CASSDKGLGQETQYF.

The table lists this clonotype with a few counts. The CDR3 sequence is CASSLSRNEAFF. CDR3 sequence (DNA): TGTGCCAGCAGCTTATCTCGTAATGAAGCTTTCTTT. The chain has TRBV7-9 and TRBJ1-1; unclear D gene. The CDR3 contains 12 residues. CDR1 and CDR2 (germline): SEHNR, FQNEAQ (reference sequence). V dropped 2 bases and J dropped 7 bases, with 8 bases sitting between them. The variable domain in full, completed from reference TRBV7-9 and TRBJ1-1, reads DTGVSQNPRHKITKRGQNVTFRCDPISEHNRLYWYRQTLGQGPEFLTYFQNEAQLEKSRLLSDRFSAERPKGSFSTLEIQRTEQGDSAMYLCASSLSRNEAFFGQGTRLTVV.

The V gene is TRBV27, the J gene TRBJ1-1, with 12 positions matching TRBD1. The trim removed 2 bases at V and 11 bases at J, leaving 9 bases unmatched. Per the germline V gene, CDR1 is MNHEY and CDR2 is SMNVEV (reference sequence). The CDR3 covers 15 residues. CDR3 sequence (DNA): TGTGCCAGCAGTTTAGTCCCGGGACAGGGGGCGCGGGCTTTCTTT. Translated, it gives CASSLVPGQGARAFF.

This clonotype occurred many times. The rearrangement joins TRBV20-1 to TRBJ2-7, with TRBD1 matching over 10 bases. This CDR3 comprises 14 residues. V was clipped by 3 bases and J by 7 bases; unmatched bases: 9. Germline V gives CDR1 DFQATT, CDR2 SNEGSKA (reference sequence). DNA of the CDR3: TGCAGTGCTAGTCCGGGGACAGGGGTGGGTGAGCAGTACTTC. Residues: CSASPGTGVGEQYF.

This clonotype was counted many times. The CDR3: CASSLDQDASTDTQYF. CDR3 bases: TGTGCCAGCAGCTTAGATCAGGATGCTAGCACAGATACGCAGTATTTT. The rearrangement uses TRBV7-9 and TRBJ2-3; D is uncertain. The V end lost 1 base, the J end lost 0 bases, and 11 bases lay between the germline ends. Germline V gene sequence: CDR1 SEHNR, CDR2 FQNEAQ (reference sequence). This CDR3 has 16 amino acids.

As to this clonotype: A much larger clone differs from this one at a single base, so this may be a read error. This sequence joins TRBV7-9 and TRBJ2-3; 9 bases agree with TRBD2. This CDR3 is built from 15 residues. Per germline, CDR1 SEHNR and CDR2 FQNEAQ (reference sequence). The V gene end was trimmed by 4 bases and the J gene end by 1 base; junction bases not matched to a gene: 3. The CDR3 DNA sequence: TGTGCCAGCAGCTCCGAGCGGGGGGGCACAGATACGCAGTATTTT. This codes for CASSSERGGTDTQYF. Full variable domain (missing parts from reference TRBV7-9 and TRBJ2-3): DTGVSQNPRHKITKRGQNVTFRCDPISEHNRLYWYRQTLGQGPEFLTYFQNEAQLEKSRLLSDRFSAERPKGSFSTLEIQRTEQGDSAMYLCASSSERGGTDTQYFGPGTRLTVL.